The rows below give T cell receptor beta chains drawn from one sample of a study of T cells in Graves' hyperthyroidism and ophthalmopathy. Via MiXCR, TCRdb re-called the multiplex PCR reads, giving one row per CDR3 protein. The profile shows 600,000 to 700,000 distinct CDR3 sequences, under 15% of them singletons. The sequencing input was blood. The receptors stem from a woman aged 40-49 years with Graves' ophthalmopathy. Each CDR3 is given with its conserved first and last residue. The D gene is left open where the match is weak. Clone size is shown for a subset of rows, as once, few, many or a class of expanded clone.

cdr3_aa | cdr3_nt | v_call | d_call | clone_size | j_call
CASSGSPGELFF | TGTGCCAGCAGCGGGTCCCCCGGGGAGCTGTTTTTT | TRBV13 | NA | NA | TRBJ2-2
CASSPVLIGETEAFF | TGTGCCAGCTCACCAGTTCTAATCGGTGAGACTGAAGCTTTCTTT | TRBV18 | NA | NA | TRBJ1-1
CASSVGTEFAGELFF | TGTGCCAGCAGCGTGGGTACTGAGTTCGCCGGGGAGCTGTTTTTT | TRBV6-1 | NA | NA | TRBJ2-2
CASTTVGATEAFF | TGTGCCAGCACCACTGTGGGTGCGACTGAAGCTTTCTTT | TRBV28 | NA | many | TRBJ1-1
CASSIDPNYGYTF | TGTGCCAGTAGTATAGATCCCAACTATGGCTACACCTTC | TRBV19 | NA | few | TRBJ1-2
CASRTQGVNYGYTF | TGTGCCAGTAGGACACAGGGGGTTAACTATGGCTACACCTTC | TRBV19 | TRBD1 | many | TRBJ1-2
CASTAPGAYEQYF | TGTGCCAGCACCGCACCGGGCGCCTACGAGCAGTACTTC | TRBV6-5 | NA | many | TRBJ2-7
CASSLQGGSYEQYF | TGTGCCAGCAGTTTACAGGGGGGATCTTACGAGCAGTACTTC | TRBV28 | NA | many | TRBJ2-7
CASSLVDQPQHF | TGTGCCAGCAGCTTAGTTGATCAGCCCCAGCATTTT | TRBV7-9 | NA | many | TRBJ1-5
CASSSRGGGGEAFF | TGTGCCAGCAGTTCTCGCGGGGGGGGTGGTGAAGCTTTCTTT | TRBV12-3/TRBV12-4 | NA | many | TRBJ1-1
CASNLLAESYNEQFF | TGTGCCAGCAATTTACTAGCGGAGTCCTACAATGAGCAGTTCTTC | TRBV6-5 | TRBD2 | many | TRBJ2-1
CATARGGETQYF | TGTGCCACCGCGAGAGGAGGGGAGACCCAGTACTTC | TRBV10-3 | NA | many | TRBJ2-5
CASSYLSRESETQYF | TGTGCCAGCAGCTACCTTTCCCGGGAGTCAGAGACCCAGTACTTC | TRBV13 | NA | NA | TRBJ2-5
CASSWGGGQETQYF | TGTGCCAGCAGCTGGGGCGGGGGGCAAGAGACCCAGTACTTC | TRBV7-2 | TRBD2 | few | TRBJ2-5
CASSLDPGGKRTGSGNTIYF | TGTGCCAGCAGCTTAGATCCAGGGGGCAAGCGAACCGGCTCTGGAAACACCATATATTTT | TRBV11-2 | TRBD1 | NA | TRBJ1-3
CATSSTKETQYF | TGTGCCACCAGCAGCACGAAAGAGACCCAGTACTTC | TRBV15 | NA | few | TRBJ2-5
CASSVGAGTGELFF | TGTGCCAGCAGTGTTGGGGCGGGAACCGGGGAGCTGTTTTTT | TRBV25-1 | NA | many | TRBJ2-2
CASSYSKTEMAFQPQHF | TGTGCCAGCAGTTACTCCAAGACAGAAATGGCCTTTCAGCCCCAGCATTTT | TRBV6-5 | NA | many | TRBJ1-5
CSAVDRGRGNQPQHF | TGCAGTGCTGTGGACAGGGGGCGCGGCAATCAGCCCCAGCATTTT | TRBV20-1 | TRBD1 | many | TRBJ1-5
CASSAGAVSTDTQYF | TGTGCCAGCAGCGCCGGGGCAGTCAGCACAGATACGCAGTATTTT | TRBV11-2 | NA | many | TRBJ2-3
CSVELLPGETQYF | TGCAGCGTTGAACTCCTGCCTGGAGAGACCCAGTACTTC | TRBV29-1 | NA | many | TRBJ2-5
CASRPGSNYGYTF | TGTGCCAGCAGACCGGGCTCCAACTATGGCTACACCTTC | TRBV25-1 | NA | many | TRBJ1-2
CSVEDLGAGGEQYF | TGCAGCGTTGAAGATTTGGGGGCAGGGGGCGAGCAGTACTTC | TRBV29-1 | TRBD1 | few | TRBJ2-7
CASSPERGGGLEQYF | TGTGCCAGCTCACCAGAACGAGGCGGGGGGCTTGAGCAGTACTTC | TRBV18 | TRBD2 | many | TRBJ2-7
CASSTGTPQETQYF | TGTGCCAGCAGCACCGGGACACCCCAAGAGACCCAGTACTTC | TRBV11-2 | NA | many | TRBJ2-5
CAWSEGGIYEQYF | TGTGCCTGGAGTGAGGGGGGGATCTACGAGCAGTACTTC | TRBV30 | NA | many | TRBJ2-7
CASSKRWNTDTQYF | TGTGCCAGCAGCAAGAGGTGGAACACAGATACGCAGTATTTT | TRBV11-2 | NA | NA | TRBJ2-3
CSVELPGRRTQYF | TGCAGCGTTGAACTCCCAGGCCGGAGGACCCAGTACTTC | TRBV29-1 | NA | many | TRBJ2-5
CASSTLGDRPNTEAFF | TGTGCCAGCAGTACCTTAGGGGACAGGCCGAACACTGAAGCTTTCTTT | TRBV28 | TRBD1 | many | TRBJ1-1
CASSQAGTDTQYF | TGTGCCAGCAGCCAGGCTGGCACAGATACGCAGTATTTT | TRBV4-2 | NA | many | TRBJ2-3
CASSSSRTGNYGYTF | TGTGCCAGCAGTTCTTCTAGGACAGGAAACTATGGCTACACCTTC | TRBV27 | TRBD1 | many | TRBJ1-2
CASSTLAGVGEQYF | TGTGCCAGCAGCACTCTAGCGGGAGTGGGAGAGCAGTACTTC | TRBV7-2 | TRBD2 | many | TRBJ2-7
CSGQEWAGELFF | TGCAGCGGACAGGAATGGGCCGGGGAGCTGTTTTTT | TRBV29-1 | NA | many | TRBJ2-2
CASSPTRGNQPQHF | TGTGCCAGCAGTCCGACGAGGGGCAATCAGCCCCAGCATTTT | TRBV28 | NA | many | TRBJ1-5
CASSERAGGTGELFF | TGTGCCAGCAGTGAACGAGCGGGGGGCACCGGGGAGCTGTTTTTT | TRBV6-1 | TRBD2 | many | TRBJ2-2
CASSGVAWTEAFF | TGTGCCAGCAGCGGGGTAGCTTGGACTGAAGCTTTCTTT | TRBV27 | NA | many | TRBJ1-1
CASSSRERGYEQYF | TGTGCCAGCAGTTCCCGGGAGCGGGGATACGAGCAGTACTTC | TRBV6-2/TRBV6-3 | TRBD2 | many | TRBJ2-7
CASGAVTYTGELFF | TGTGCTAGTGGCGCCGTTACCTACACCGGGGAGCTGTTTTTT | TRBV12-5 | NA | many | TRBJ2-2
CATTEGLTYEQYF | TGTGCAACCACGGAGGGACTAACCTACGAGCAGTACTTC | TRBV12-3/TRBV12-4 | TRBD2 | many | TRBJ2-7
CASGLAWEQYF | TGTGCCAGTGGACTCGCTTGGGAGCAGTACTTC | TRBV3-1 | NA | many | TRBJ2-7
CASSGDWLRGQYF | TGTGCCAGCAGTGGGGACTGGCTTCGGGGGCAGTACTTC | TRBV6-1 | NA | many | TRBJ2-7
CASSYSTTTEAFF | TGTGCCAGCAGTTACTCTACAACCACTGAAGCTTTCTTT | TRBV6-5 | NA | many | TRBJ1-1